The rows below give T cell receptor beta chains drawn from one sample of a study of T cells in Graves' hyperthyroidism and ophthalmopathy. TCRdb re-derived calls from the multiplex PCR reads in MiXCR, one entry per CDR3 protein. The table lists over 500,000 distinct CDR3 sequences, approximately 17% of them singletons. The sequencing input was blood. The receptor source for this set is a woman aged 18-29 years with Graves' ophthalmopathy. The CDR3 runs from the conserved cysteine through the conserved F or W. A D gene is named only where the DNA matches it firmly. Not every row has a clone size; where given, it reads once, few, many or a size class.

few	-	TRBV27	TRBJ1-4	CASSLSRGFEKLFF	TGTGCCAGCAGTTTATCGAGGGGCTTTGAAAAACTGTTTTTT
-	-	TRBV27	TRBJ2-3	CASSYGESKHTQYF	TGTGCCAGCAGCTACGGGGAGTCGAAGCATACGCAGTATTTT
many	-	TRBV3-1	TRBJ1-1	CASSQGGGTEAFF	TGTGCCAGCAGCCAAGGGGGGGGAACTGAAGCTTTCTTT
many	-	TRBV28	TRBJ1-2	CASSLSGGSHGYTF	TGTGCCAGCAGTTTATCTGGGGGGAGTCATGGCTACACCTTC
-	TRBD1	TRBV27	TRBJ1-6	CASSLRTGGSPLHF	TGTGCCAGCAGTTTACGGACAGGAGGATCACCCCTCCACTTT
-	-	TRBV28	TRBJ1-1	CASTNGTEAFF	TGTGCCAGCACGAATGGGACTGAAGCTTTCTTT
many	-	TRBV15	TRBJ1-1	CATSRRGGTEAFF	TGTGCCACCAGCCGACGAGGGGGGACTGAAGCTTTCTTT
-	TRBD1	TRBV5-1	TRBJ1-4	CASSWRTGYDEKLFF	TGCGCCAGCAGCTGGCGGACAGGGTATGACGAAAAACTGTTTTTT
-	-	TRBV28	TRBJ2-7	CASSFLDSSYEQYF	TGTGCCAGCAGTTTCTTAGACAGTTCCTACGAGCAGTACTTC
-	-	TRBV27	TRBJ1-2	CASSLSASLGGYTF	TGTGCCAGCAGTTTATCGGCGTCCCTCGGGGGCTACACCTTC
many	TRBD2	TRBV28	TRBJ2-7	CASSLPRASGAYEQYF	TGTGCCAGCAGTTTACCTCGGGCTAGCGGTGCCTACGAGCAGTACTTC
few	-	TRBV29-1	TRBJ1-2	CSVEGNRGGYTF	TGCAGCGTTGAAGGGAATCGAGGTGGCTACACCTTC
-	TRBD2	TRBV5-4	TRBJ2-3	CASSPRASGTTDTQYF	TGTGCCAGCAGCCCCCGGGCTAGCGGGACTACAGATACGCAGTATTTT
-	-	TRBV28	TRBJ1-4	CASSFPDGSNEKLFF	TGTGCCAGCAGTTTCCCAGACGGGTCCAATGAAAAACTGTTTTTT
-	TRBD2	TRBV6-5	TRBJ2-5	CASSYLAGVGGETQYF	TGTGCCAGCAGTTATCTAGCGGGAGTAGGTGGAGAGACCCAGTACTTC
-	-	TRBV4-3	TRBJ1-4	CASSQDGGTTNEKLFF	TGCGCCAGCAGCCAAGATGGCGGGACAACTAATGAAAAACTGTTTTTT
-	TRBD1	TRBV3-1	TRBJ2-2	CASSSPPGQGIPGELFF	TGTGCCAGCAGCTCCCCCCCGGGACAGGGAATACCCGGGGAGCTGTTTTTT
many	TRBD2	TRBV2	TRBJ2-5	CASVGGTSGEMSETQYF	TGTGCCAGCGTGGGGGGGACTAGCGGGGAGATGTCGGAGACCCAGTACTTC
few	-	TRBV28	TRBJ2-7	CASSGGQGTDEQYF	TGTGCCAGCAGCGGAGGGCAGGGGACAGACGAGCAGTACTTC
-	TRBD1	TRBV30	TRBJ1-3	CAWIRTGGNTIYF	TGTGCCTGGATTAGGACAGGCGGAAACACCATATATTTT
few	-	TRBV2	TRBJ2-1	CASSREHLSAYNEQFF	TGTGCCAGCAGCCGGGAGCATCTCTCGGCTTACAATGAGCAGTTCTTC
many	TRBD1	TRBV2	TRBJ1-5	CASTKDRANQPQHF	TGTGCCAGCACCAAAGACAGGGCCAATCAGCCCCAGCATTTT
few	-	TRBV14	TRBJ2-1	CASSQDLLLGRMWNEQFF	TGTGCCAGCAGCCAAGATCTTTTATTAGGACGGATGTGGAATGAGCAGTTCTTC
few	TRBD2	TRBV7-8	TRBJ2-5	CASSLGLAGGEETQYF	TGTGCCAGCAGCTTAGGACTAGCGGGGGGGGAAGAGACCCAGTACTTC
many	-	TRBV30	TRBJ1-1	CAWSPDRGTEAFF	TGTGCCTGGAGTCCGGACAGAGGGACTGAAGCTTTCTTT